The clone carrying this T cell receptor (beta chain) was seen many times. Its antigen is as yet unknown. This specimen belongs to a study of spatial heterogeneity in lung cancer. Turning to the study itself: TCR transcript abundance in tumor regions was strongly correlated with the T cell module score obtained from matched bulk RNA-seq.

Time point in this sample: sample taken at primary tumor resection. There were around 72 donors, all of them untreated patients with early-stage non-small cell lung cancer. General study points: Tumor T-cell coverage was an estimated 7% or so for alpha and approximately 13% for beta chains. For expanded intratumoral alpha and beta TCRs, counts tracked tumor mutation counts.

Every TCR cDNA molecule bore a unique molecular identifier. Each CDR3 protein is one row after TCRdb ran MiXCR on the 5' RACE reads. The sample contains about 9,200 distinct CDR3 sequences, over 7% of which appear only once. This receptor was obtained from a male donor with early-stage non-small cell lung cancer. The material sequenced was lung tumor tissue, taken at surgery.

The DNA of the CDR3 is TGTGCCAGCAGCCGAGGCGGGAAGGCGGTAGATACGCAGTATTTT. Translated: CASSRGGKAVDTQYF. This chain uses TRBV28 with TRBJ2-3; tentative D call: TRBD2 (6 bases). CDR3 length: 15 residues. Trimming pared 6 bases from V and 5 bases from J, leaving 18 bases between. Germline CDR1 is MDHEN and CDR2 is SYDVKM. The complete variable domain, with remaining parts taken from reference TRBV28 and TRBJ2-3, reads DVKVTQSSRYLVKRTGEKVFLECVQDMDHENMFWYRQDPGLGLRLIYFSYDVKMKEKGDIPEGYSVSREKKERFSLILESASTNQTSMYLCASSRGGKAVDTQYFGPGTRLTVL.